The sequence of this T cell receptor (beta chain) was determined in a study of OX40 agonist ivuxolimab in advanced cancers. Across the whole study: Every 2 weeks, patients got intravenous ivuxolimab at one of six dose levels (0.01-10 mg/kg).

Here immunoSEQ multiplex PCR was the method, and the copy in TCRdb shows in-frame clones only, minus some. Among about 69,000 clones listed, under 90% were seen once. The TCR sequence derives from an adult with an advanced solid tumor such as melanoma, head and neck, liver or kidney cancer. Sequenced here: CD4+ or CD8+ T cells sorted from blood, sampled in a trial of the OX40 agonist ivuxolimab.

DNA for the CDR3: TGCGCCAGCAGCATGCGGACAGGGAACAATCAGCCCCAGCATTTT. It encodes CASSMRTGNNQPQHF. This chain connects TRBV4-1 to TRBJ1-5; 8 bases align to TRBD1. After removal of 5 bases from V and 3 bases from J, the junction contained 6 bases not matched to a gene. Per the germline V gene, CDR1 is MGHRA and CDR2 is YSYEKL. CDR3 length: 15 residues.